This TCR beta chain came from a study of blood T cell repertoires in COVID-19. This table comes from immunoSEQ multiplex PCR, and its TCRdb copy is limited to in-frame clones, with some not included. This sample carries 190,000 or so clones, about 90% of them seen once, and the ten largest clones take approximately 8%. Losses at the gene ends were 3 bases for V and 9 bases for J; bases not matched to a gene: 13. CDR1 and CDR2 from the germline V gene are KGHDR and SFDVKD. The CDR3 is 16 residues long. Donors in Cohort 3 who had recovered were those with two negative PCRs, healthcare professional clearance, or resolution of their symptoms.

The TCR sequence derives from a woman younger than 35 who had recovered from COVID-19. Sequenced input: PBMCs or T cells enriched from blood (not recorded which). V and J are TRBV24-1 and TRBJ2-1, with 7 bases matching TRBD2. CDR3 sequence: CATSDPSGGLVGEQFF. In DNA form, the CDR3 reads TGTGCCACCAGTGATCCCTCGGGGGGACTGGTTGGTGAGCAGTTCTTC.